By frequency in the sample, the clone carrying this T cell receptor (beta chain) is medium-sized. Its antigen is currently unknown. This entry belongs to a study of early T cells in non-severe SARS-CoV-2 infection. For the study at large: The study sequenced bulk RNA from unsorted whole blood, with chains unpaired.

The TCR library protocol attached unique molecular identifiers to the individual cDNA molecules. Each CDR3 protein gets one entry after TCRdb re-called the 5' RACE reads with MiXCR. The profile covers 25,000 to 30,000 distinct CDR3 sequences, with approximately 4.6% appearing a single time and roughly 12% taken by the ten largest. The V end lost 5 bases, the J end lost 5 bases, and 18 bases lay between the germline ends. Germline CDR1 SGHTA, CDR2 FQGTGA. This CDR3 comprises 15 residues. Broader study findings: Clonotype matching in VDJdb favored anti-spike CD8 responses and did not capture private and CD4 specificities.

This receptor was taken from an adult who was a healthcare worker with PCR-confirmed SARS-CoV-2 infection or an uninfected control (not recorded which). V usage is TRBV7-3 and J usage is TRBJ2-5; tentative D call: TRBD2 (6 bases). Sequencing was performed on whole blood. Here the CDR3 DNA reads TGTGCCAGCAGCGCCCTCCCCGGGACTGGGGAGACCCAGTACTTC. Translated: CASSALPGTGETQYF.